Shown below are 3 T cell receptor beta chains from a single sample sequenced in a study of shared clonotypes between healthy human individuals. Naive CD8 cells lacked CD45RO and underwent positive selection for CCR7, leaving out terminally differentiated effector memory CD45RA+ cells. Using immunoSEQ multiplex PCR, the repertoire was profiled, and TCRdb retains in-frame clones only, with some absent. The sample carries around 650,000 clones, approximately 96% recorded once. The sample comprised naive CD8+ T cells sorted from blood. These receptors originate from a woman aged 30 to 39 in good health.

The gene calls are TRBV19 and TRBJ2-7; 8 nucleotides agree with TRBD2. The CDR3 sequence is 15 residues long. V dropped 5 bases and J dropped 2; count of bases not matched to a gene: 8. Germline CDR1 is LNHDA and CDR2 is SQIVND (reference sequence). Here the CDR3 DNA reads TGTGCCAGTAGTCTCACTAGCGGAAGCACCTACGAGCAGTACTTC. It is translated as CASSLTSGSTYEQYF.

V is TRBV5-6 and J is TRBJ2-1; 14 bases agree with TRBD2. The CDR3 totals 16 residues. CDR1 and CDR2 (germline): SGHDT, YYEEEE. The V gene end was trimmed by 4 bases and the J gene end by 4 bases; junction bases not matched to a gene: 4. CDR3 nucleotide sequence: TGTGCCAGCAGCGAAGGACTAGCGGGAGGTTACAATGAGCAGTTCTTC. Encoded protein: CASSEGLAGGYNEQFF.

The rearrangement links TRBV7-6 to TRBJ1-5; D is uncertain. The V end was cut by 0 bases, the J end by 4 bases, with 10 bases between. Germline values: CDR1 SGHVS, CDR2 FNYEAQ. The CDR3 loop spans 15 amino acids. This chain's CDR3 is CASSLARDGNQPQHF. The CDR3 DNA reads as TGTGCCAGCAGCTTAGCGCGCGACGGGAATCAGCCCCAGCATTTT.